A single sample gave rise to the 28 T cell receptor beta chains below, sequenced in a study of cytomegalovirus exposure and HLA in healthy donors. PCR employed 60 Vbeta and 13 Jbeta primers. The protocol was immunoSEQ multiplex PCR, while the TCRdb copy is restricted to in-frame clones and leaves out a portion. The table records more than 100,000 clones, under 70% of them present only once. Sequenced material: PBMCs. The receptors originated from a man between 18 and 29 years old in good health and CMV-seronegative.

This clone has a single count. The chain employs TRBV30 and TRBJ2-5; 8 bases line up with TRBD2. The CDR3 has 15 amino acids. Trimming took 3 bases from V and 6 from J; bases not matched to a gene: 12. Germline loops: CDR1 GTSNPN, CDR2 SVGIG (reference sequence). DNA of the CDR3: TGTGCCTGGAGCGCGCCAGAGGTAGCGGGGCAGACCCAGTACTTC. Amino acid sequence: CAWSAPEVAGQTQYF.

The chain couples TRBV9 to TRBJ2-1, with a weak D call TRBD2 (6 bases). Germline CDR1 and CDR2: SGDLS and YYNGEE. The CDR3 is 16 residues long. V lost 0 bases, J lost 5 bases, and 15 bases lay in between. The CDR3 DNA follows: TGTGCCAGCAGCGTAGTTGGAGGCGGGATTAACAATGAGCAGTTCTTC. Encoded protein: CASSVVGGGINNEQFF.

The gene calls are TRBV11-2 and TRBJ1-1; D possibly corresponds to TRBD1 (6 bases). Germline-derived CDR1 and CDR2 are SGHAT and FQNNGV. V shed 2 bases and J shed 1 base, with 11 bases lying between them. The CDR3 covers 15 residues. The CDR3 DNA reads as TGTGCCAGCAGCTTACAGACAGGCCGGAACACTGAAGCTTTCTTT. This codes for CASSLQTGRNTEAFF. Looking up the rest from reference TRBV11-2 and TRBJ1-1 gives the full variable domain: EAGVAQSPRYKIIEKRQSVAFWCNPISGHATLYWYQQILGQGPKLLIQFQNNGVVDDSQLPKDRFSAERLKGVDSTLKIQPAKLEDSAVYLCASSLQTGRNTEAFFGQGTRLTVV.

The V call is TRBV28, the J call TRBJ2-7, with 8 bases aligning to TRBD1. The junction had 13 bases not matched to a gene; V was cut back by 4 bases and J by 5 bases. The length of the CDR3 is 16 residues. CDR1 and CDR2 (germline): MDHEN, SYDVKM. CDR3 amino acids: CASSSQAGQGFHEQYF. The DNA of the CDR3 is TGTGCCAGCAGTTCCCAAGCCGGACAGGGTTTCCACGAGCAGTACTTC.

The chain uses TRBV7-9 and TRBJ2-2; 15 nucleotides match TRBD2. Per germline, CDR1 SEHNR and CDR2 FQNEAQ (reference sequence). The V and J ends lost 5 bases and 0 bases, in that order; junction bases with no gene match: 7. The CDR3 extends over 19 amino acids. CDR3 amino acids: CASSRTGLAGGSNTGELFF. The CDR3 nucleotides read TGTGCCAGCAGCCGCACGGGACTAGCGGGAGGATCGAACACCGGGGAGCTGTTTTTT.

This chain uses TRBV5-1 with TRBJ2-3; 9 bases align to TRBD2. CDR3 length equals 16 residues. Germline assignment: CDR1 SGHRS and CDR2 YFSETQ. With 1 base clipped from V and 5 bases from J, the junction kept 8 bases outside the gene matches. CDR3 sequence: CASSLQRGAPQDTQYF. The CDR3 bases are TGCGCCAGCAGCTTGCAGCGGGGGGCCCCTCAAGATACGCAGTATTTT.

The CDR3 sequence: CASSFIGQGRETQYF. CDR3 sequence (DNA): TGTGCCAGCAGTTTCATTGGACAGGGGAGGGAGACCCAGTACTTC. V and J are TRBV28 and TRBJ2-5, with TRBD1 matching 9 bases. Germline V gene data show CDR1 as MDHEN and CDR2 as SYDVKM. This CDR3 contains 15 residues. The junction had 7 bases not matched to a gene; V was cut back by 3 bases and J by 5 bases.

This clone was observed a few times. The rearrangement uses TRBV7-8 and TRBJ1-1; perhaps TRBD1 as D (6 bases). This CDR3 has 16 amino acids. V lost 2 bases, J lost 0 bases, and 13 bases lay in between. Germline lookup yields CDR1 SGHVS and CDR2 FQNEAQ. The CDR3 sequence: CASSLQGRTLNTEAFF. The CDR3, as DNA: TGTGCCAGCAGCTTACAGGGGCGAACCCTGAACACTGAAGCTTTCTTT.

The CDR3 sequence is CASNTRGGTEAFF. Written as DNA, the CDR3 is TGTGCCAGTAATACCCGGGGGGGAACTGAAGCTTTCTTT. This chain connects TRBV7-9 to TRBJ1-1; a possible D gene is TRBD1 (5 bases). The CDR3 is 13 amino acids. The ends were cut back, 9 bases at V and 5 bases at J, with 16 bases in the middle. CDR1 and CDR2 (germline): SEHNR, FQNEAQ (reference sequence).

CDR3 nucleotide sequence: TGCGCCAGCAGCGGGAGGACTAGCGGGGTGTACCAAGAGACCCAGTACTTC. Translating gives CASSGRTSGVYQETQYF. The chain carries TRBV5-1 and TRBJ2-5; TRBD2 aligns across 12 bases. CDR1 SGHRS and CDR2 YFSETQ come from the germline V gene. There are 17 residues in the CDR3. V was pared by 4 bases and J by 0 bases, with 7 bases of the junction left unmatched.

The CDR3 protein is CASSSPGQGAGGYTF. The CDR3 bases are TGCGCCAGCAGCTCACCGGGACAGGGGGCAGGGGGCTACACCTTC. The chain couples TRBV5-1 to TRBJ1-2; 12 nucleotides align to TRBD1. The CDR3 has 15 amino acids. The V gene end was trimmed by 3 bases and the J gene end by 8 bases; junction bases not matched to a gene: 8. CDR1 and CDR2 (germline): SGHRS, YFSETQ.

V and J are TRBV11-2 and TRBJ2-7; D perhaps matches TRBD2 (5 bases). V was pared by 5 bases and J by 1 base, with 15 bases between. The CDR3 runs to 15 residues. Germline-derived CDR1 and CDR2 are SGHAT and FQNNGV. The CDR3 sequence: CASSRTAGLSYEQYF. The CDR3 DNA follows: TGTGCCAGCAGCCGCACTGCGGGCCTATCCTACGAGCAGTACTTC.

V is TRBV28 and J is TRBJ1-1; D unclear. This CDR3 comprises 12 residues. Between the trimmed V and J ends, which lost 2 bases and 7 bases, there was a span of 8 bases. The germline V gene encodes CDR1 MDHEN and CDR2 SYDVKM. The CDR3 sequence: CASSLGWSEAFF. CDR3 DNA: TGTGCCAGCAGTTTAGGTTGGAGTGAAGCTTTCTTT.

The table lists this clone with a count of one. At the DNA level, this CDR3 is encoded by other sequences in the same sample as well. The chain uses TRBV7-2 and TRBJ2-3; D gene uncertain. Germline lookup yields CDR1 SGHTA and CDR2 FQGNSA. CDR3 size: 11 residues. V was trimmed by 5 bases and J by 4 bases, leaving 4 bases between them. This chain's CDR3 is CASSPADTQYF. The CDR3 bases are TGTGCCAGCAGCCCCGCAGATACGCAGTATTTT.

V and J are TRBV6-6 and TRBJ2-3; 7 nucleotides align to TRBD1. Germline assignment: CDR1 MNHNY and CDR2 SVGAGI (reference sequence). CDR3 length: 15 amino acids. After removal of 5 bases from V and 7 bases from J, the junction contained 12 bases not matched to a gene. CDR3 bases: TGTGCCAGCAGTCCCACCGAGGGGGCCCATAATACGCAGTATTTT. Amino acid sequence: CASSPTEGAHNTQYF.

CDR3 sequence: CASRSSGTRYEQYF. As DNA, the CDR3 is TGTGCCAGCAGGTCGAGCGGGACGCGCTACGAGCAGTACTTC. V usage is TRBV6-5 and J usage is TRBJ2-7; 7 positions match TRBD2. The CDR3 loop spans 14 amino acids. Germline CDR1 and CDR2: MNHEY and SVGAGI. Germline trimming cut 6 bases from V and 3 bases from J; bases unmatched to any gene: 8.

J is TRBJ2-7 and V is TRBV4-1, with no clear D. The CDR3 covers 15 residues. CDR1 is MGHRA, CDR2 YSYEKL, per germline. V was pared by 0 bases and J by 3 bases, with 12 bases between. For the CDR3, the DNA is TGCGCCAGCAGCCAAGATAGTAGCCGCTACTACGAGCAGTACTTC. Translating gives CASSQDSSRYYEQYF.

This clone was seen a few times. V and J are TRBV18 and TRBJ1-1, with 8 positions matching TRBD1. Germline CDR1 and CDR2: KGHSH and LQKENI. V lost 3 bases to trimming and J lost 1 base; unmatched junction nucleotides: 10. This CDR3 contains 17 residues. As DNA, the CDR3 is TGTGCCAGCTCACCTCAAAAACAGGACAGGGAGAACACTGAAGCTTTCTTT. It specifies CASSPQKQDRENTEAFF.

The rearrangement links TRBV5-1 to TRBJ1-3; D is unresolved. The CDR3 length is 16 residues. The germline gives CDR1 SGHRS, CDR2 YFSETQ. Trimming removed 0 bases from V and 0 bases from J, with 10 bases in between. As DNA, the CDR3 is TGCGCCAGCAGCTTGGGTTATCCAGACTCTGGAAACACCATATATTTT. Encoded protein: CASSLGYPDSGNTIYF. Full variable domain (missing parts from reference TRBV5-1 and TRBJ1-3): KAGVTQTPRYLIKTRGQQVTLSCSPISGHRSVSWYQQTPGQGLQFLFEYFSETQRNKGNFPGRFSGRQFSNSRSEMNVSTLELGDSALYLCASSLGYPDSGNTIYFGEGSWLTVV.

The V gene is TRBV15, the J gene TRBJ2-5, with D perhaps TRBD1 (6 bases). This CDR3 has 18 residues. Germline V gene sequence: CDR1 LNHNV, CDR2 YYDKDF (reference sequence). The V gene lost 1 base and the J gene lost 4 bases, with 22 bases spanning the gap. The CDR3 reads CATSRGGRAGTYLETQYF. In DNA, the CDR3 is TGTGCCACCAGCAGAGGGGGGCGCGCAGGGACCTACCTAGAGACCCAGTACTTC.

This clone occurred once. The V call is TRBV15, the J call TRBJ1-5, with 12 bases fitting TRBD1. CDR1 and CDR2 from the germline V gene are LNHNV and YYDKDF (reference sequence). The CDR3 has 20 amino acids. Trimming at V came to 3 bases and at J to 2 bases, leaving 14 bases not matched to a gene. The CDR3 bases are TGTGCCACCAGCAGCGCATCCCCGGGACAGGGGGCTGGGGGCAATCAGCCCCAGCATTTT. Its translation is CATSSASPGQGAGGNQPQHF.

This clone has only a few counts. The J gene is TRBJ2-2, the V gene TRBV19; D perhaps matches TRBD2 (5 bases). V gave up 3 bases and J gave up 4 bases, with 9 bases separating them. Germline CDR1 and CDR2: LNHDA and SQIVND (reference sequence). The CDR3 totals 14 residues. The CDR3: CASSILRATGELFF. The CDR3 coding sequence is TGTGCCAGTAGTATTTTGCGGGCCACCGGGGAGCTGTTTTTT.

This chain uses TRBV10-1 with TRBJ2-2; D might be TRBD1 (5 bases). Germline loops: CDR1 WNHNN, CDR2 SYGVQD (reference sequence). The CDR3 sequence is 14 residues long. V lost 2 bases, J lost 5 bases, and 9 bases lay in between. CDR3 in amino acids: CASSEIQGTGELFF. The DNA for the CDR3 is TGCGCCAGCAGTGAGATCCAGGGAACCGGGGAGCTGTTTTTT.

This chain connects TRBV5-4 to TRBJ2-7; TRBD2 aligns across 14 bases. This CDR3 has 15 amino acids. The germline CDR1 and CDR2 sequences are SGHNT and YYREEE (reference sequence). Trimming removed 5 bases from V and 7 bases from J; junction bases left unmatched: 8. CDR3 sequence: CASSLGLAGGGEQYF. In DNA form, the CDR3 reads TGTGCCAGCAGTTTAGGACTAGCGGGAGGCGGGGAGCAGTACTTC. The variable domain in full, with the rest retrieved from reference TRBV5-4 and TRBJ2-7, is ETGVTQSPTHLIKTRGQQVTLRCSSQSGHNTVSWYQQALGQGPQFIFQYYREEENGRGNFPPRFSGLQFPNYSSELNVNALELDDSALYLCASSLGLAGGGEQYFGPGTRLTVT.

The chain is built from TRBV7-6 and TRBJ2-1; 9 nucleotides align to TRBD1. This CDR3 comprises 16 residues. The V segment lost 2 bases and the J segment 7 bases; nucleotides outside the gene matches: 9. Germline V CDR1 and CDR2: SGHVS, FNYEAQ. The CDR3 here is CASSLRRDRDGNEQFF. The CDR3 DNA reads TGTGCCAGCAGCTTACGGAGGGACAGGGATGGGAATGAGCAGTTCTTC.

This clone has only one observation. The J gene is TRBJ2-2, the V gene TRBV5-1, with D perhaps TRBD1 (6 bases). The germline gives CDR1 SGHRS, CDR2 YFSETQ. The length of the CDR3 is 13 residues. The V end was cut by 1 base, the J end by 7 bases, with 8 bases between. Written as DNA, the CDR3 is TGCGCCAGCAGCTTGACAGGGATCGGGGAGCTGTTTTTT. Amino acids: CASSLTGIGELFF.

The rearrangement joins TRBV5-6 to TRBJ2-7, with TRBD2 identical over 7 bases. The J segment lost 0 bases and the V segment lost 0 bases, leaving 6 bases of the junction unmatched. CDR1 and CDR2 (germline): SGHDT, YYEEEE. CDR3 size: 16 residues. As DNA, the CDR3 is TGTGCCAGCAGCTTGGATGGCGGGGGAGCCTCCTACGAGCAGTACTTC. Amino acids: CASSLDGGGASYEQYF.

The gene calls are TRBV13 and TRBJ2-1; 12 bases align to TRBD1. CDR1 PRHDT and CDR2 FYEKMQ come from the germline V gene (reference sequence). V gave up 6 bases and J gave up 1 base; unmatched junction bases: 10. CDR3 size: 18 residues. CDR3 sequence reads: CASRDTGTGGSSYNEQFF. The DNA of the CDR3 is TGTGCCAGCAGAGACACCGGGACAGGGGGCTCGTCCTACAATGAGCAGTTCTTC.